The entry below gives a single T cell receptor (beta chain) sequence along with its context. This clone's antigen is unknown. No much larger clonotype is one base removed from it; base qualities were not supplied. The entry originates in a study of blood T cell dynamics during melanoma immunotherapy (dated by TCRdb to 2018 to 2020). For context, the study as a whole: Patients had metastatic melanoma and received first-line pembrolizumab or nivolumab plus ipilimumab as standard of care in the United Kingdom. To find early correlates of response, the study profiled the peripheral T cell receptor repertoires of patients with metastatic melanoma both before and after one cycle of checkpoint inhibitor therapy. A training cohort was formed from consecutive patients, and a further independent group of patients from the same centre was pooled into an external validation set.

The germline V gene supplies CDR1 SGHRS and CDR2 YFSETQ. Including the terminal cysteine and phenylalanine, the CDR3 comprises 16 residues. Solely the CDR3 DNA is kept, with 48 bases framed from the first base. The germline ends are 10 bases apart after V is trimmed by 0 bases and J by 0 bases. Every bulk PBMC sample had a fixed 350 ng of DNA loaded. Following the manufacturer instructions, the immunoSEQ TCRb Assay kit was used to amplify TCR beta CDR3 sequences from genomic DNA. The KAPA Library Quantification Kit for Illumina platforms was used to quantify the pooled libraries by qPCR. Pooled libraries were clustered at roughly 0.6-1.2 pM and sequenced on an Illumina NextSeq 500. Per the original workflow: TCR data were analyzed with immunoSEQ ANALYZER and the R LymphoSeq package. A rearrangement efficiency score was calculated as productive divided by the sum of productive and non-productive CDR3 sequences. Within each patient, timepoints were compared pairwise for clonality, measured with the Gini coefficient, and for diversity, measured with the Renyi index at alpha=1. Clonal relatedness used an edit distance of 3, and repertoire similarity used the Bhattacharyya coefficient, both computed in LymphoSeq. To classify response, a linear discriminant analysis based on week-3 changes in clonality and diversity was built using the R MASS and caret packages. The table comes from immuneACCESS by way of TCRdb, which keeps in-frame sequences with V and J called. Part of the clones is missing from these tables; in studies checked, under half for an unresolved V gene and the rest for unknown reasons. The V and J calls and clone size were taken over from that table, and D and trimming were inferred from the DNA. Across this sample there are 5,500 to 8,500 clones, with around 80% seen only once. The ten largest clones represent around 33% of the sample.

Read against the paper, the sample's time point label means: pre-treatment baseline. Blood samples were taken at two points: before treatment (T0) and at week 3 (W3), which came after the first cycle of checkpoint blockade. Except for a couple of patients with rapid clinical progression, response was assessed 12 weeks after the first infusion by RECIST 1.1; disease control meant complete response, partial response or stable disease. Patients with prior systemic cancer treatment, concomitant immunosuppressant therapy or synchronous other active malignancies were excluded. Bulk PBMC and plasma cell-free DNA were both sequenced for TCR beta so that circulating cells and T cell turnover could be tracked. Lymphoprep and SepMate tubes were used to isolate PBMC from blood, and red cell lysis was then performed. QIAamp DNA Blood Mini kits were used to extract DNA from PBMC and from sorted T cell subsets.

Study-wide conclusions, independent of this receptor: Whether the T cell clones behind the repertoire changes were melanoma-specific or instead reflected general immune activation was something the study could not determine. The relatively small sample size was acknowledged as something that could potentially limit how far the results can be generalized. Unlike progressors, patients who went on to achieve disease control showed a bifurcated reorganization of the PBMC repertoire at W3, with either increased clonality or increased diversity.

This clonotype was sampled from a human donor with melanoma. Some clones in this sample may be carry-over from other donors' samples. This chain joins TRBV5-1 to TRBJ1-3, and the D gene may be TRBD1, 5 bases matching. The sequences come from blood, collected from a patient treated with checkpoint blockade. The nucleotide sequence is TGCGCCAGCAGCTTGGCATCCGGGGCCTCTGGAAACACCATATATTTT. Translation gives CASSLASGASGNTIYF.